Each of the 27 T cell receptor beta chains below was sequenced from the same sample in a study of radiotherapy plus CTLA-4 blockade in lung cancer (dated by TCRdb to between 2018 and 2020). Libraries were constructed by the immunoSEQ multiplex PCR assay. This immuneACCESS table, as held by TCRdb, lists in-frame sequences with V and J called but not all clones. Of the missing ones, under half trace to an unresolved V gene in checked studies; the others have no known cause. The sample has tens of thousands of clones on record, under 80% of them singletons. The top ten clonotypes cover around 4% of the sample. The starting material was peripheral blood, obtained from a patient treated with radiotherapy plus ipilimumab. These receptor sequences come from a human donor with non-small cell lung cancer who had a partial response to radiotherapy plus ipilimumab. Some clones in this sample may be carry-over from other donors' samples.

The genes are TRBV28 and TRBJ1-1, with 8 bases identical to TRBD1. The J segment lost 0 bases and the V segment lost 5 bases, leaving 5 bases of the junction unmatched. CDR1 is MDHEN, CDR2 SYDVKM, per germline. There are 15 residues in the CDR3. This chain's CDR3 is CASSTWDRMNTEAFF. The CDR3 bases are TGTGCCAGCAGTACCTGGGACAGGATGAACACTGAAGCTTTCTTT.

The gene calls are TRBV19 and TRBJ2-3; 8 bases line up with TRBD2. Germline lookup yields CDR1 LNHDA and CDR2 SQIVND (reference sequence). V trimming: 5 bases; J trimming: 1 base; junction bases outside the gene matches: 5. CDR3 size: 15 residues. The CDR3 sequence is CASSLYGGGTDTQYF. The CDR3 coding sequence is TGTGCCAGTAGTCTCTACGGGGGGGGCACAGATACGCAGTATTTT. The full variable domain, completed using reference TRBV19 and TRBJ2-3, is DGGITQSPKYLFRKEGQNVTLSCEQNLNHDAMYWYRQDPGQGLRLIYYSQIVNDFQKGDIAEGYSVSREKKESFPLTVTSAQKNPTAFYLCASSLYGGGTDTQYFGPGTRLTVL.

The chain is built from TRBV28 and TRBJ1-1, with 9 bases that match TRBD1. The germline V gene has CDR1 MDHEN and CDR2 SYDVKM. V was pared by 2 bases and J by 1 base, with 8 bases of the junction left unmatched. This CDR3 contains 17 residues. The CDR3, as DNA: TGTGCCAGCAGTTTAGTCCCGGGACAGGGACCGAACACTGAAGCTTTCTTT. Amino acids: CASSLVPGQGPNTEAFF. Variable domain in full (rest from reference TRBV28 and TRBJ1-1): DVKVTQSSRYLVKRTGEKVFLECVQDMDHENMFWYRQDPGLGLRLIYFSYDVKMKEKGDIPEGYSVSREKKERFSLILESASTNQTSMYLCASSLVPGQGPNTEAFFGQGTRLTVV.

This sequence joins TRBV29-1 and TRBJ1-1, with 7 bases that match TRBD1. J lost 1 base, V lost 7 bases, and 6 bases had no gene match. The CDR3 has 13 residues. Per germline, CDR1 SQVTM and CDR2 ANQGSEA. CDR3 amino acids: CSARTGKNTEAFF. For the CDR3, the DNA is TGCAGCGCCAGGACAGGCAAGAACACTGAAGCTTTCTTT.

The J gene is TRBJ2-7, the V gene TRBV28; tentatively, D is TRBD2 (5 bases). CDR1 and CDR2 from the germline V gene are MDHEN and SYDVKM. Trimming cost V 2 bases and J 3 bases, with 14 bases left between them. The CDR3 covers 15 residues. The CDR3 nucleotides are TGTGCCAGCAGTTTACTTCACGAACTAGACTACGAGCAGTACTTC. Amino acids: CASSLLHELDYEQYF. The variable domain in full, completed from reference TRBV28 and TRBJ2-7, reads DVKVTQSSRYLVKRTGEKVFLECVQDMDHENMFWYRQDPGLGLRLIYFSYDVKMKEKGDIPEGYSVSREKKERFSLILESASTNQTSMYLCASSLLHELDYEQYFGPGTRLTVT.

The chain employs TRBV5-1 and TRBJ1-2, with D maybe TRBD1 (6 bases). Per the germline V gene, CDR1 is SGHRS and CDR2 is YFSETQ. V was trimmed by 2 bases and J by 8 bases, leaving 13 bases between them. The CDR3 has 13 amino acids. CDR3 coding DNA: TGCGCCAGCAGCTTCCGGGGGGCCGGGGGCTACACCTTC. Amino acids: CASSFRGAGGYTF.

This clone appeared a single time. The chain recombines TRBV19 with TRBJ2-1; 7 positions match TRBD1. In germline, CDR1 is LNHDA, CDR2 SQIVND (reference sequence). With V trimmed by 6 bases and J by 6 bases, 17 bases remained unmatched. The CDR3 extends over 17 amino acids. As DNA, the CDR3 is TGTGCCAGTAGGAACCCCGGGGACAGCCAAGGCAGCAATGAGCAGTTCTTC. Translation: CASRNPGDSQGSNEQFF.

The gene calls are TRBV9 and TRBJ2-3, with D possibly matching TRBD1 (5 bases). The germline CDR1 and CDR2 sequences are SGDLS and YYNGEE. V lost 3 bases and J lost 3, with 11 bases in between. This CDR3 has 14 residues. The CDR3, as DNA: TGTGCCAGCAGCGGGGGCTTTGGGACAGATACGCAGTATTTT. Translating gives CASSGGFGTDTQYF.

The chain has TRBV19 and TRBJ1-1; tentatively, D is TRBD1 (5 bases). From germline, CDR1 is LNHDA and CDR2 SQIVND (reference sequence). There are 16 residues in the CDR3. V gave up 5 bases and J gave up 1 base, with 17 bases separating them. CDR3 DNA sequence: TGTGCCAGTAGTTCTGGGGCCGGGGGTTCGAACACTGAAGCTTTCTTT. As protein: CASSSGAGGSNTEAFF.

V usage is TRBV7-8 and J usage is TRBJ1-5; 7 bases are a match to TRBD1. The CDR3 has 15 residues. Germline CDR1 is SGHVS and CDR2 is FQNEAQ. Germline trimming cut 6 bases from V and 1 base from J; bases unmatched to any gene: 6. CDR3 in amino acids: CASSARQGSNQPQHF. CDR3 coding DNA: TGTGCCAGCAGTGCCAGACAGGGAAGCAATCAGCCCCAGCATTTT.

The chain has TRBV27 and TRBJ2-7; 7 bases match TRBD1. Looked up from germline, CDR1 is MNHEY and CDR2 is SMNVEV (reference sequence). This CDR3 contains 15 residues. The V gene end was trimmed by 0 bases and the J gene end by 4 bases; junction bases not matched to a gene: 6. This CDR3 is CASSLSYGTVYEQYF. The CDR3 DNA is TGTGCCAGCAGTTTATCTTACGGGACAGTTTACGAGCAGTACTTC.

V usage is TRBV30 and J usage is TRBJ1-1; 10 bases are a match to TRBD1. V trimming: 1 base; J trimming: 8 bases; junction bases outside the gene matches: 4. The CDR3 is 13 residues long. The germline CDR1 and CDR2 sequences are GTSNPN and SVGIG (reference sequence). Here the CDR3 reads CAWSGQGAPEAFF. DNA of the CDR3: TGTGCCTGGAGTGGACAGGGGGCCCCCGAAGCTTTCTTT.

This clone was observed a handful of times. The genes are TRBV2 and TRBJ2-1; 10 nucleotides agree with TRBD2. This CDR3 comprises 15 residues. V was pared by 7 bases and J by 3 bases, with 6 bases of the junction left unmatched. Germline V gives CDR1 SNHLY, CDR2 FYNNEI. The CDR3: CASNSGGAFYNEQFF. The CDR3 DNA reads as TGTGCCAGCAACAGCGGGGGGGCCTTCTACAATGAGCAGTTCTTC.

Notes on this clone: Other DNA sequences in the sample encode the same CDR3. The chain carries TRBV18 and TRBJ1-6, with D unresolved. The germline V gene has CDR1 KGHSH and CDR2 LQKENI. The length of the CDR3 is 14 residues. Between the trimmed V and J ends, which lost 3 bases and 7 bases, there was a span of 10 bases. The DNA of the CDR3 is TGTGCCAGCTCACCGGTGCGGTCGAATTCACCCCTCCACTTT. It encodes CASSPVRSNSPLHF.

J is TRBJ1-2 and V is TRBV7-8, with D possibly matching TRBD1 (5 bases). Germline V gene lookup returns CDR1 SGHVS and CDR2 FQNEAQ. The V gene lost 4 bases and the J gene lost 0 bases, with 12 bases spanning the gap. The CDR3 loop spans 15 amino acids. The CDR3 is CASSSQTVTNYGYTF. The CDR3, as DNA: TGTGCCAGCAGCTCCCAGACAGTCACTAACTATGGCTACACCTTC.

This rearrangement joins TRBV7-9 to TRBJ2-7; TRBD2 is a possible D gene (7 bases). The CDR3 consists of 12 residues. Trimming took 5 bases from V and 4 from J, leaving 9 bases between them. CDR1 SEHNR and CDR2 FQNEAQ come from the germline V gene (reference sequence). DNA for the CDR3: TGTGCCAGCAGCAAGGGGGGGTACGAGCAGTACTTC. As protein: CASSKGGYEQYF.

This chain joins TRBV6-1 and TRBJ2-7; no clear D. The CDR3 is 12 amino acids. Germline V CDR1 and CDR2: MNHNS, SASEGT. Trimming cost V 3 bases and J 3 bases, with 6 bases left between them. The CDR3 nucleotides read TGTGCCAGCAGTGATACAAACTACGAGCAGTACTTC. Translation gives CASSDTNYEQYF.

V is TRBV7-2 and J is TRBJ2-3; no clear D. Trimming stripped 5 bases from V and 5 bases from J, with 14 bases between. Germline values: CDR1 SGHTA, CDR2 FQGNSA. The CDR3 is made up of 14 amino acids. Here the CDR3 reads CASSLGPPGDTQYF. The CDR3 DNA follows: TGTGCCAGCAGCCTTGGGCCCCCCGGAGATACGCAGTATTTT.

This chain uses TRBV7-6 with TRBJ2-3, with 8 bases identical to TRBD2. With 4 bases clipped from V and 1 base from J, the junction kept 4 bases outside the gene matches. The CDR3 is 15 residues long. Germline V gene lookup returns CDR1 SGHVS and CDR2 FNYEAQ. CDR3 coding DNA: TGTGCCAGCAGCTCGACTAGCGTCCGCACAGATACGCAGTATTTT. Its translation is CASSSTSVRTDTQYF.

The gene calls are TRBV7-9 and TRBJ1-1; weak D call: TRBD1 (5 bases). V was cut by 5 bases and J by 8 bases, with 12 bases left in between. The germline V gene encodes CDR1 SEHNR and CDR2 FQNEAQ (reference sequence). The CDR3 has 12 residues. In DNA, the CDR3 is TGTGCCAGCAGCCCCTCAGGGTCGGAAGCTTTCTTT. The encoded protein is CASSPSGSEAFF.

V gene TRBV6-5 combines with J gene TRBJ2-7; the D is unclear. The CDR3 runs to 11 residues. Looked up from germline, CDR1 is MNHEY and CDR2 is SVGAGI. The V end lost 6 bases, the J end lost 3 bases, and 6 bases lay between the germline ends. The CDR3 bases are TGTGCCAGCAGCTACCTCTACGAGCAGTACTTC. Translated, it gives CASSYLYEQYF.

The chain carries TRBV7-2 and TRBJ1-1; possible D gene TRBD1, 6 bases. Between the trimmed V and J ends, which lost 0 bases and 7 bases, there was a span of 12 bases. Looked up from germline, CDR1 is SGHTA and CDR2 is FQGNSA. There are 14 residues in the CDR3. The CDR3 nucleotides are TGTGCCAGCAGCTTAGCTGGGGGCGGGCGTGAAGCTTTCTTT. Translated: CASSLAGGGREAFF.

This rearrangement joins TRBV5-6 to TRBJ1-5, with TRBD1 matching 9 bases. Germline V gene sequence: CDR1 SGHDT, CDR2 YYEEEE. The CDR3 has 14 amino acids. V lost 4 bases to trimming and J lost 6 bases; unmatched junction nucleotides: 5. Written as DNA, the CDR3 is TGTGCCAGCAGCGGACAGGGGTCTTTTCAGCCCCAGCATTTT. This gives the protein CASSGQGSFQPQHF.

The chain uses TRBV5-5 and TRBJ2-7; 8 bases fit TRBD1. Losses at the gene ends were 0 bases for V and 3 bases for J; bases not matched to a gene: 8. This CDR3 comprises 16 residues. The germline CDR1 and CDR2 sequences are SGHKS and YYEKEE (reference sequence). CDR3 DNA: TGTGCCAGCAGCTTGGCGGGGCAGGGGGCAAGCTACGAGCAGTACTTC. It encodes CASSLAGQGASYEQYF. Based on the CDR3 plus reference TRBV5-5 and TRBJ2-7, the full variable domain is DAGVTQSPTHLIKTRGQQVTLRCSPISGHKSVSWYQQVLGQGPQFIFQYYEKEERGRGNFPDRFSARQFPNYSSELNVNALLLGDSALYLCASSLAGQGASYEQYFGPGTRLTVT.

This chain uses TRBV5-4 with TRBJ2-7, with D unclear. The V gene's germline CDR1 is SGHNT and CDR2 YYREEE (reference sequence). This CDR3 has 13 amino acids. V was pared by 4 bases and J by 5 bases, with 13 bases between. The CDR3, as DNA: TGTGCCAGCAGCAGAGCCGCTGCGAACGAGCAGTACTTC. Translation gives CASSRAAANEQYF.

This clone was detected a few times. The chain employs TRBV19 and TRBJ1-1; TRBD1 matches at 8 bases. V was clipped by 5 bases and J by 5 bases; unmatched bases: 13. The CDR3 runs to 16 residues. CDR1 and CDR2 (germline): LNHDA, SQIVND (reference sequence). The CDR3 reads CASSSHLSTGETEAFF. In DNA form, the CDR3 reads TGTGCCAGTAGTTCCCACCTGTCGACAGGGGAAACTGAAGCTTTCTTT.

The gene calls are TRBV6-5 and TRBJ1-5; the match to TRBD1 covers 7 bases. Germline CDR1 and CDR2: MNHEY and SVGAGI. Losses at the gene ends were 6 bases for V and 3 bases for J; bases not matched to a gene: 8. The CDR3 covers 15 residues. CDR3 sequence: CASRPGQQINQPQHF. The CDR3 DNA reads TGTGCCAGCAGGCCGGGACAGCAAATCAATCAGCCCCAGCATTTT.